Following are 29 T cell receptor beta chains from one sample sequenced in a study of T cell responses to AZD1222 COVID-19 vaccine. Libraries were prepared by immunoSEQ multiplex PCR; TCRdb keeps only in-frame clonotypes and omits some of them. The sample contains some 200,000 clones, roughly 91% of which appear only once. Sequenced here: peripheral blood, sampled on day 0 of MenACWY control vaccination. The receptors shown here come from an adult in good health.

This clone was counted a single time. The chain employs TRBV29-1 and TRBJ1-2; TRBD1 agrees at 7 bases. The V gene end was trimmed by 7 bases and the J gene end by 1 base; junction bases not matched to a gene: 9. CDR3 length: 14 residues. Germline lookup yields CDR1 SQVTM and CDR2 ANQGSEA. The DNA for the CDR3 is TGCAGCGCCATGAGACAGGGTTATAACTATGGCTACACCTTC. This codes for CSAMRQGYNYGYTF. Filled out from reference TRBV29-1 and TRBJ1-2, the complete variable domain reads SAVISQKPSRDICQRGTSLTIQCQVDSQVTMMFWYRQQPGQSLTLIATANQGSEATYESGFVIDKFPISRPNLTFSTLTVSNMSPEDSSIYLCSAMRQGYNYGYTFGSGTRLTVV.

This clone was seen only once. V and J are TRBV24-1 and TRBJ2-5; possible D gene TRBD2, 6 bases. The CDR3 is 16 amino acids. V was cut by 2 bases and J by 4 bases, with 16 bases left in between. Germline assignment: CDR1 KGHDR and CDR2 SFDVKD. The CDR3 bases are TGTGCCACCAGTGATTCTGGGCGGGGAGCCGGAGAGACCCAGTACTTC. The encoded protein is CATSDSGRGAGETQYF.

This clone appeared once. V and J are TRBV7-2 and TRBJ1-3; tentatively, D is TRBD1 (5 bases). This CDR3 has 16 amino acids. V was clipped by 4 bases and J by 3 bases, with 16 bases between them. CDR1 and CDR2 (germline): SGHTA, FQGNSA. DNA of the CDR3: TGTGCCAGCAGCTGGGACCGACAGACTTTTGGAAACACCATATATTTT. This codes for CASSWDRQTFGNTIYF.

The chain uses TRBV19 and TRBJ1-2; D might be TRBD1 (5 bases). V was trimmed by 5 bases and J by 7 bases, leaving 14 bases between them. From germline, CDR1 is LNHDA and CDR2 SQIVND (reference sequence). CDR3 length equals 13 residues. The CDR3 DNA is TGTGCCAGTAGTGTTAGCGGGACGGCTGGCTACACCTTC. This encodes CASSVSGTAGYTF.

Here the CDR3 DNA reads TGTGCCAGCAGTTTAGGAGGTGGAAACACCATATATTTT. This gives the protein CASSLGGGNTIYF. The chain employs TRBV12-3 or TRBV12-4 and TRBJ1-3; D is ambiguous. The CDR3 runs 13 residues. V dropped 1 base and J dropped 3 bases, with 4 bases sitting between them.

This chain links TRBV19 with TRBJ2-2, with D unresolved. CDR1 LNHDA and CDR2 SQIVND come from the germline V gene (reference sequence). This CDR3 has 12 residues. Trimming took 3 bases from V and 5 from J, leaving 4 bases between them. For the CDR3, the DNA is TGTGCCAGTAGTATTGGGACCGGGGAGCTGTTTTTT. The encoded protein is CASSIGTGELFF.

This chain links TRBV3-1 (or the pseudogene TRBV3-2) with TRBJ1-2; perhaps TRBD1 as D (5 bases). Germline CDR1 and CDR2: LGHDT and YNNKEL (reference sequence). Trimming shortened V by 1 base and J by 5 bases, and 11 bases separated the two germline ends. The CDR3 has 14 residues. CDR3 sequence reads: CASSQGGTPYGYTF. The CDR3 bases are TGTGCCAGCAGCCAAGGGGGCACTCCATATGGCTACACCTTC.

The chain is built from TRBV5-5 and TRBJ1-2, with a weak D call TRBD1 (5 bases). Trimming cost V 6 bases and J 4 bases, with 16 bases left between them. Germline V lookup: CDR1 SGHKS, CDR2 YYEKEE (reference sequence). The CDR3 covers 14 residues. CDR3 sequence (DNA): TGTGCCAGCACCCTTGGGGGATACCTCTATGGCTACACCTTC. Its translation: CASTLGGYLYGYTF.

This chain links TRBV3-1 (or the pseudogene TRBV3-2) with TRBJ1-3, with D unclear. Germline CDR1 reads LGHDT; CDR2 reads YNNKEL (reference sequence). This CDR3 is built from 13 residues. The ends were cut back, 0 bases at V and 8 bases at J, with 8 bases in the middle. This CDR3 reads CASSQESGYTIYF. CDR3 DNA: TGTGCCAGCAGCCAAGAATCGGGTTACACCATATATTTT.

This clone came up once. The rearrangement joins TRBV7-3 to TRBJ1-1; D gene unclear. The CDR3 spans 14 residues. Germline loops: CDR1 SGHTA, CDR2 FQGTGA. The V and J ends lost 5 bases and 1 base respectively, with 11 bases between them. This CDR3 is CASSPGTENTEAFF. The CDR3, as DNA: TGTGCCAGCAGCCCGGGCACGGAGAACACTGAAGCTTTCTTT.

The chain has TRBV5-1 and TRBJ1-3, with 7 bases aligning to TRBD1. After removal of 4 bases from V and 4 bases from J, the junction contained 11 bases not matched to a gene. The CDR3 loop spans 16 amino acids. CDR1 SGHRS and CDR2 YFSETQ come from the germline V gene. The CDR3 loop is CASSVDRVVLGNTIYF. The CDR3 nucleotides are TGCGCCAGCAGCGTCGACAGGGTGGTGCTAGGAAACACCATATATTTT.

As for this clone: Other DNA sequences within the sample encode an identical CDR3. V usage is TRBV30 and J usage is TRBJ1-1; the D is unclear. Trimming left V 1 base short and J 1 base short, with 4 bases between. The CDR3 length is 12 residues. From germline, CDR1 is GTSNPN and CDR2 SVGIG (reference sequence). CDR3 region: CAWSDGNTEAFF. CDR3 in DNA: TGTGCCTGGAGTGATGGGAACACTGAAGCTTTCTTT.

The V call is TRBV5-1, the J call TRBJ1-4; D is perhaps TRBD1 (5 bases). From germline, CDR1 is SGHRS and CDR2 YFSETQ. CDR3 size: 16 residues. Trimming removed 4 bases at V and 0 bases at J, with 13 bases between. The DNA for the CDR3 is TGCGCCAGCAGCACTGGGGCCTTATCAACTAATGAAAAACTGTTTTTT. Translation gives CASSTGALSTNEKLFF.

The rearrangement links TRBV18 to TRBJ1-1; TRBD1 matches 9 bases. The trim removed 2 bases at V and 0 bases at J, leaving 7 bases unmatched. The germline V gene encodes CDR1 KGHSH and CDR2 LQKENI. This CDR3 is 17 amino acids long. CDR3 loop: CASSPGDRAVMNTEAFF. The DNA of the CDR3 is TGTGCCAGCTCACCAGGGGACAGGGCGGTCATGAACACTGAAGCTTTCTTT.

J is TRBJ1-1 and V is TRBV6-5; D is undetermined. V was clipped by 7 bases and J by 1 base, with 16 bases between them. The germline CDR1 and CDR2 sequences are MNHEY and SVGAGI. CDR3 length: 15 residues. The CDR3 spells CASNIRNPGNTEAFF. In nucleotides, the CDR3 is TGTGCCAGCAACATCAGGAACCCCGGGAACACTGAAGCTTTCTTT.

The genes are TRBV3-1 (or the pseudogene TRBV3-2) and TRBJ2-7; D possibly corresponds to TRBD2 (6 bases). The CDR3 length is 13 residues. Germline V lookup: CDR1 LGHDT, CDR2 YNNKEL (reference sequence). Trimming pared 4 bases from V and 2 bases from J, leaving 9 bases between. The CDR3 DNA sequence: TGTGCCAGCAGCCCATCGGGGGCCTACGAGCAGTACTTC. It is translated as CASSPSGAYEQYF.

This clone has a single count. The chain couples TRBV5-8 to TRBJ1-3, with TRBD1 matching over 9 bases. Unmatched junction bases numbered 7, after V lost 2 bases and J lost 4 bases. From germline, CDR1 is SGHTS and CDR2 YDEGEE. CDR3 length equals 16 residues. CDR3 in amino acids: CASSLYRGQKGNTIYF. CDR3 DNA: TGTGCCAGCAGCTTATACAGGGGGCAAAAAGGAAACACCATATATTTT.

The chain is built from TRBV5-1 and TRBJ1-1; tentatively, D is TRBD1 (5 bases). Germline CDR1 and CDR2: SGHRS and YFSETQ. The CDR3 has 15 residues. The V end lost 2 bases, the J end lost 0 bases, and 11 bases lay between the germline ends. CDR3 sequence reads: CASSFLGTLNTEAFF. In DNA, the CDR3 is TGCGCCAGCAGCTTTTTGGGGACTTTGAACACTGAAGCTTTCTTT.

The rearrangement uses TRBV4-3 and TRBJ2-1; 15 bases align to TRBD2. Germline V gene data show CDR1 as LGHNA and CDR2 as YSLEER. The CDR3 is 17 residues long. J lost 4 bases, V lost 5 bases, and 6 bases had no gene match. The CDR3 sequence: CASSSWTSGGAYNEQFF. DNA of the CDR3: TGCGCCAGCAGCTCCTGGACTAGCGGGGGGGCATACAATGAGCAGTTCTTC.

The V call is TRBV20-1, the J call TRBJ1-1; maybe TRBD1 (5 bases). With 3 bases removed from V and 12 bases from J, the gap between germline ends came to 14 bases. Germline V gene lookup returns CDR1 DFQATT and CDR2 SNEGSKA (reference sequence). This CDR3 is built from 11 residues. CDR3 DNA sequence: TGCAGTGCTAGGGCGGGGGTTTTGACTTTCTTT. The encoded protein is CSARAGVLTFF.

CDR3 sequence reads: CASSPQGAYSNQPQHF. The DNA of the CDR3 is TGTGCCAGCAGCCCCCAGGGGGCTTATAGCAATCAGCCCCAGCATTTT. The rearrangement uses TRBV5-5 and TRBJ1-5, with 8 bases aligning to TRBD1. Germline CDR1 and CDR2: SGHKS and YYEKEE (reference sequence). V lost 4 bases, J lost 0 bases, and 6 bases stayed unmatched. This CDR3 is 16 amino acids long.

The CDR3 sequence is CASSTKTTESQPQHF. The CDR3 region has the DNA TGTGCCAGCAGCACAAAAACGACAGAATCCCAGCCCCAGCATTTT. The rearrangement joins TRBV6-5 to TRBJ1-5, with D tentatively TRBD1 (5 bases). V lost 6 bases, J lost 7 bases, and 19 bases lay in between. Germline V gives CDR1 MNHEY, CDR2 SVGAGI. The CDR3 covers 15 residues.

The genes are TRBV5-1 and TRBJ2-1; D perhaps matches TRBD2 (5 bases). This CDR3 contains 16 residues. Trimming took 5 bases from V and 5 from J, leaving 20 bases between them. CDR1 and CDR2 (germline): SGHRS, YFSETQ. The CDR3: CASRQRGLQFNNEQFF. The CDR3 DNA follows: TGCGCCAGCAGGCAGAGAGGACTCCAATTCAACAATGAGCAGTTCTTC.

This clone has only a few counts. The chain couples TRBV7-9 to TRBJ2-7; possibly TRBD1 or TRBD2 for D (7 bases each). CDR1 SEHNR and CDR2 FQNEAQ come from the germline V gene (reference sequence). The V end was cut by 5 bases, the J end by 1 base, with 15 bases between. The CDR3 has 15 residues. The CDR3: CASSQGGSLSYEQYF. The CDR3 coding sequence is TGTGCCAGCAGCCAGGGGGGGTCCTTGTCCTACGAGCAGTACTTC.

This clone was picked up one time. The rearrangement joins TRBV5-1 to TRBJ1-1; D remains unclear. This CDR3 comprises 12 residues. CDR1 is SGHRS and CDR2 is YFSETQ in the germline V gene. The germline V and J ends were trimmed by 0 bases and 11 bases, with 11 bases remaining between them. CDR3 protein: CASSLEASRAFF. The CDR3 region has the DNA TGCGCCAGCAGCTTGGAAGCGTCCCGGGCTTTCTTT.

This chain uses TRBV10-3 with TRBJ2-7; no clear D gene. Germline-derived CDR1 and CDR2 are ENHRY and SYGVKD. There are 12 residues in the CDR3. The germline V and J ends were trimmed by 6 bases and 3 bases, with 9 bases remaining between them. CDR3 sequence: CAISQDGYEQYF. The CDR3 DNA reads as TGTGCCATCAGCCAGGACGGCTACGAGCAGTACTTC.

The chain couples TRBV7-2 to TRBJ1-2; D is ambiguous. There are 15 residues in the CDR3. Per germline, CDR1 SGHTA and CDR2 FQGNSA. Between the trimmed V and J ends, which lost 3 bases and 0 bases, there was a span of 11 bases. CDR3 DNA sequence: TGTGCCAGCAGCTTCTGGGCTGAAGCTAACTATGGCTACACCTTC. Translated, it gives CASSFWAEANYGYTF.

The DNA for the CDR3 is TGTGCCAGCAGCCCAAGGGCAGGGATCAACACTGAAGCTTTCTTT. This codes for CASSPRAGINTEAFF. The chain combines TRBV5-4 with TRBJ1-1; TRBD1 might be the D (5 bases). V shed 4 bases and J shed 2 bases, with 15 bases lying between them. Germline values: CDR1 SGHNT, CDR2 YYREEE (reference sequence). CDR3 length: 15 amino acids.

This chain uses TRBV7-9 with TRBJ2-3; 12 positions match TRBD2. The CDR3 has 16 amino acids. Trimming cost V 3 bases and J 6 bases; bases outside gene matches: 7. Germline lookup yields CDR1 SEHNR and CDR2 FQNEAQ (reference sequence). This CDR3 is CASSLTSGGMRDTQYF. The CDR3 bases are TGTGCCAGCAGCTTGACTAGCGGGGGTATGAGGGATACGCAGTATTTT.